This TCR beta chain came from a study of graft-versus-host responses after intestinal transplantation. The assay was immunoSEQ multiplex PCR, and TCRdb's table has in-frame clones only and misses some. The sample lists tens of thousands of clones; 80% to 95% were seen once. The source of this sequence is a human patient who received an intestinal transplant, so some T cells may come from the graft donor. The sample was bone marrow, taken approximately 740 days after intestinal transplantation.

This chain's CDR3 is CASSPDPHSSYEQYF. CDR3 DNA sequence: TGTGCCAGCAGCCCCGACCCTCATAGCTCCTACGAGCAGTACTTC. V is TRBV6-6 and J is TRBJ2-7; no reliable D call. V shed 6 bases and J shed 0 bases, with 15 bases lying between them. Germline V lookup: CDR1 MNHNY, CDR2 SVGAGI (reference sequence). This CDR3 contains 15 residues.